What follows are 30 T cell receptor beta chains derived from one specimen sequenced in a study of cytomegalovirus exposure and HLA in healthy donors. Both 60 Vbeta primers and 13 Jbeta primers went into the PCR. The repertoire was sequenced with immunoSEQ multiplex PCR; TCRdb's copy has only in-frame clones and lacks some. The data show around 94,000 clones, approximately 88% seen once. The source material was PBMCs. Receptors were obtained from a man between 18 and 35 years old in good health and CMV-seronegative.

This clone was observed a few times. CDR3 amino acids: CAIGRIEAFF. In nucleotides, the CDR3 is TGTGCCATAGGGAGGATTGAAGCTTTCTTT. The V gene is TRBV6-5, the J gene TRBJ1-1; D unclear. V shed 10 bases and J shed 7 bases, with 10 bases lying between them. The CDR3 has 10 residues. Germline V gene sequence: CDR1 MNHEY, CDR2 SVGAGI.

The CDR3 loop reads CASSVGQNNSPLHF. CDR3 DNA: TGTGCCAGCAGCGTAGGTCAGAATAATTCACCCCTCCACTTT. The gene calls are TRBV9 and TRBJ1-6, with unresolved D. With 0 bases removed from V and 5 bases from J, the gap between germline ends came to 6 bases. CDR1 and CDR2 from the germline V gene are SGDLS and YYNGEE. The CDR3 length is 14 residues.

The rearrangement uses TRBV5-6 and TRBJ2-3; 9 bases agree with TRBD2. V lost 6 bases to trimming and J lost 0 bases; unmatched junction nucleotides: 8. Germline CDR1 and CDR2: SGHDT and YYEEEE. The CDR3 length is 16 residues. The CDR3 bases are TGTGCCAGCATCCCTCGGACTAGCGCTAGCACAGATACGCAGTATTTT. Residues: CASIPRTSASTDTQYF.

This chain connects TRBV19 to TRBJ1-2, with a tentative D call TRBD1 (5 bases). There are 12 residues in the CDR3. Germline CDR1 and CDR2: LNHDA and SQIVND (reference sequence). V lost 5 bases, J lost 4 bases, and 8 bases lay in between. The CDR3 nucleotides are TGTGCCAGTAGTCGCCAGGGCTATGGCTACACCTTC. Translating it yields CASSRQGYGYTF.

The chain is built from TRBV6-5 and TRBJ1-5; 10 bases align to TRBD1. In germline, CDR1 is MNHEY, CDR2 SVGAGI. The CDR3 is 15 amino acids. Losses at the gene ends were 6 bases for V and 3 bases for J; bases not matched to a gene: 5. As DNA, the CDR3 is TGTGCCAGCAGGAGACAGGGGGCTCCCAATCAGCCCCAGCATTTT. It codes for CASRRQGAPNQPQHF.

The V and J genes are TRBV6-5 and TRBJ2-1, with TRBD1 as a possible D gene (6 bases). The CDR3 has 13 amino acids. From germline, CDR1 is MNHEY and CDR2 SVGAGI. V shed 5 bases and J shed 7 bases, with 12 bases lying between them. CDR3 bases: TGTGCCAGCAGTCCCGACAGGCTTAATGAGCAGTTCTTC. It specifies CASSPDRLNEQFF.

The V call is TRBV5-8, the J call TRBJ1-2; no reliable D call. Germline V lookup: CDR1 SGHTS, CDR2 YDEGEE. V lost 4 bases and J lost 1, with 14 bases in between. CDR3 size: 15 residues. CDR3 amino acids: CASSPAGSVNYGYTF. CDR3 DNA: TGTGCCAGCAGCCCTGCGGGCAGCGTTAACTATGGCTACACCTTC.

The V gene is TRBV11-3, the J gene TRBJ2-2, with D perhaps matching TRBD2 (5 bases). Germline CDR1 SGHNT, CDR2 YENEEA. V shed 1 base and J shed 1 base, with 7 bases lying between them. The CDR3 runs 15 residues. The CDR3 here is CASSLVRGNTGELFF. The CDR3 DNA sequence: TGTGCCAGCAGCTTAGTTCGGGGGAACACCGGGGAGCTGTTTTTT.

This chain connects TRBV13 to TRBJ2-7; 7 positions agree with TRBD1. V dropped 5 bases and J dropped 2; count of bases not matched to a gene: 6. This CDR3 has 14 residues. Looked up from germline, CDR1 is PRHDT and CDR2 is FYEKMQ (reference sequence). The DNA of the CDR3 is TGTGCCAGCAGCACCGGGACAGCTACCTACGAGCAGTACTTC. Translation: CASSTGTATYEQYF.

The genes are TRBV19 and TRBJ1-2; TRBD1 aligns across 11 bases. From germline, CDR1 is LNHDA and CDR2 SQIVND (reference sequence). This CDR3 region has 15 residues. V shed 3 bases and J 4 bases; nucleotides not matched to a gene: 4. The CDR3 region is CASSMLGTGGYGYTF. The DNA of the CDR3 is TGTGCCAGTAGTATGTTGGGGACAGGGGGCTATGGCTACACCTTC.

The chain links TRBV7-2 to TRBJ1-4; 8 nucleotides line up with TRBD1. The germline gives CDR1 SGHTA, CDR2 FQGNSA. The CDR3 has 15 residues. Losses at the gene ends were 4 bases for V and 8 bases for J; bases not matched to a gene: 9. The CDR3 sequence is CASSSSRGLGEKLFF. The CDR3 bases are TGTGCCAGCAGCTCCAGCAGGGGGCTTGGGGAAAAACTGTTTTTT.

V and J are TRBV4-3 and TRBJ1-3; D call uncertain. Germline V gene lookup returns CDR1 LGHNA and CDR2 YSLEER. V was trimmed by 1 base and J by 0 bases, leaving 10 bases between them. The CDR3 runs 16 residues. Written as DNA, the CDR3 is TGCGCCAGCAGCCAAGGAGCGGGCCTCTCTGGAAACACCATATATTTT. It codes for CASSQGAGLSGNTIYF.

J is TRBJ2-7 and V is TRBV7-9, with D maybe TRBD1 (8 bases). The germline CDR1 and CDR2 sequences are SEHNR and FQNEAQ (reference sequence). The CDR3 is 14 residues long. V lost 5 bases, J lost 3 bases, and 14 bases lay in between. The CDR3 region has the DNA TGTGCCAGCAGCGGAACAGGGGGGGACTACGAGCAGTACTTC. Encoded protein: CASSGTGGDYEQYF. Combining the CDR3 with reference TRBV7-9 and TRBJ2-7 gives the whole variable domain DTGVSQNPRHKITKRGQNVTFRCDPISEHNRLYWYRQTLGQGPEFLTYFQNEAQLEKSRLLSDRFSAERPKGSFSTLEIQRTEQGDSAMYLCASSGTGGDYEQYFGPGTRLTVT.

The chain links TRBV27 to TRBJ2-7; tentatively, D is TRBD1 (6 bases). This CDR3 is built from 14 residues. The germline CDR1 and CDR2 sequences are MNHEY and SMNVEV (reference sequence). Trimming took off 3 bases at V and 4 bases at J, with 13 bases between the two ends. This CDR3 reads CASSFRGVSYEQYF. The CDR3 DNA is TGTGCCAGCAGTTTCAGGGGAGTTTCGTACGAGCAGTACTTC.

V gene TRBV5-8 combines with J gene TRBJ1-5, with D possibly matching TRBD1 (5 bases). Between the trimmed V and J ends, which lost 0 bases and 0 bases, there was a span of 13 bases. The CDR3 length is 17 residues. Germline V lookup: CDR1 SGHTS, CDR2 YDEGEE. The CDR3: CASSLGTLVNSNQPQHF. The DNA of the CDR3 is TGTGCCAGCAGCTTGGGGACACTCGTTAATAGCAATCAGCCCCAGCATTTT.

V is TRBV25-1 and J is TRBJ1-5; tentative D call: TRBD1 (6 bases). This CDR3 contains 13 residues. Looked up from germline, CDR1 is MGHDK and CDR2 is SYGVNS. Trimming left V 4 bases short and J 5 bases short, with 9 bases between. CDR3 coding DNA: TGTGCCAGCAGTGTGGACAGCTATCAGCCCCAGCATTTT. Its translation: CASSVDSYQPQHF.

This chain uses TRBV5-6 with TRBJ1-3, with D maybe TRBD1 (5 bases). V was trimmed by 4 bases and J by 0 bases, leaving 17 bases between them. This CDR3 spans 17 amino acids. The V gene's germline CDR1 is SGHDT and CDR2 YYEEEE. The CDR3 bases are TGTGCCAGCAGCCTCAGGAGACAGCCCAACTCTGGAAACACCATATATTTT. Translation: CASSLRRQPNSGNTIYF.

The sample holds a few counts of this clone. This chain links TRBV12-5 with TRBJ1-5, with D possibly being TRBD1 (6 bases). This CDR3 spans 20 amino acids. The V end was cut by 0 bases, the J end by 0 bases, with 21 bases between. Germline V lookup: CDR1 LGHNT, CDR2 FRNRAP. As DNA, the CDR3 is TGTGCTAGTGGTTTGGTACGGGGGGCCCTTGGCCATGATAGCAATCAGCCCCAGCATTTT. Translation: CASGLVRGALGHDSNQPQHF.

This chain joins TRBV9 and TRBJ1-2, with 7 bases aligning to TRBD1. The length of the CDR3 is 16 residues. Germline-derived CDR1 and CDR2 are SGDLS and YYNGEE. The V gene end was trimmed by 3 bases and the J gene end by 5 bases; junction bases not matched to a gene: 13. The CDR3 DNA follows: TGTGCCAGCAGCGCCTCAGCGACCGGGACAGCATATGGCTACACCTTC. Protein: CASSASATGTAYGYTF.

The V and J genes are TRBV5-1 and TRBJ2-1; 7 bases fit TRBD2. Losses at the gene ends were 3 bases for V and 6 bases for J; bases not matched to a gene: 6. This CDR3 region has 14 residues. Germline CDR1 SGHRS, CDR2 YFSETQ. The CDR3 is CASSYTGGSNEQFF. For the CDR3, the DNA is TGCGCCAGCAGCTACACGGGGGGATCCAATGAGCAGTTCTTC. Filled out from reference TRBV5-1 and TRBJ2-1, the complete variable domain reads KAGVTQTPRYLIKTRGQQVTLSCSPISGHRSVSWYQQTPGQGLQFLFEYFSETQRNKGNFPGRFSGRQFSNSRSEMNVSTLELGDSALYLCASSYTGGSNEQFFGPGTRLTVL.

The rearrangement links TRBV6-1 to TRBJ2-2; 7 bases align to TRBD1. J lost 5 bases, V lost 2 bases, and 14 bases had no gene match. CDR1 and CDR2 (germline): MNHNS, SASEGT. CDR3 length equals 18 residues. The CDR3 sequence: CASSESIEQQGRTGELFF. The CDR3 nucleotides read TGTGCCAGCAGTGAATCCATAGAACAACAGGGGCGAACCGGGGAGCTGTTTTTT.

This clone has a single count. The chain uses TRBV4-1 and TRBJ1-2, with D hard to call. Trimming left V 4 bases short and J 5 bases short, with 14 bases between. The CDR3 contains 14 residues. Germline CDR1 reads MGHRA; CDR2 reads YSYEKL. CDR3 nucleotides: TGCGCCAGCAGCCCCCGCGCGGGGAAATATGGCTACACCTTC. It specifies CASSPRAGKYGYTF.

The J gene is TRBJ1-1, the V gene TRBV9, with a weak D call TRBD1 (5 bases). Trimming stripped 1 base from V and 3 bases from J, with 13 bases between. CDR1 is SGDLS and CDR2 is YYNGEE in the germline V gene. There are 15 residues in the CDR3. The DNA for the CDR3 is TGTGCCAGCAGCGTACCCCGGCCGGGGGACACTGAAGCTTTCTTT. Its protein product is CASSVPRPGDTEAFF.

The CDR3 reads CAISEPGADTQYF. The DNA for the CDR3 is TGTGCCATCAGTGAACCCGGGGCAGATACGCAGTATTTT. The V call is TRBV10-3, the J call TRBJ2-3, with D possibly TRBD2 on 5 matching bases. Germline V gene data show CDR1 as ENHRY and CDR2 as SYGVKD. CDR3 size: 13 residues. Trimming cost V 3 bases and J 4 bases, with 8 bases left between them.

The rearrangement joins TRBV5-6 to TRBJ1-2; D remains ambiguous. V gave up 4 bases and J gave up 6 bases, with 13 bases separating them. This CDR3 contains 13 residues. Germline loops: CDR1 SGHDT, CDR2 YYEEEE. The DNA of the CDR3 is TGTGCCAGCAGCCTACCGGGCGGGAATGGCTACACCTTC. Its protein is CASSLPGGNGYTF.

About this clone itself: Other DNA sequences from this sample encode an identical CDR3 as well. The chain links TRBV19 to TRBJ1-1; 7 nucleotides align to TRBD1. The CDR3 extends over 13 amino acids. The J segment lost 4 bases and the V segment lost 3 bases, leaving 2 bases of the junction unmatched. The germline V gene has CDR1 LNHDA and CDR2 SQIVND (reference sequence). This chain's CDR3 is CASSIDRVTEAFF. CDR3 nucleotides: TGTGCCAGTAGTATCGACAGGGTCACTGAAGCTTTCTTT.

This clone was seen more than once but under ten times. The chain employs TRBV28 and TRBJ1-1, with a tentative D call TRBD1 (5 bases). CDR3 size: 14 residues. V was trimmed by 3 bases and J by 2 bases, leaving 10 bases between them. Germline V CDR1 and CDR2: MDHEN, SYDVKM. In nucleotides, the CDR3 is TGTGCCAGCAGTTTGGGAGGGGACAACACTGAAGCTTTCTTT. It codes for CASSLGGDNTEAFF.

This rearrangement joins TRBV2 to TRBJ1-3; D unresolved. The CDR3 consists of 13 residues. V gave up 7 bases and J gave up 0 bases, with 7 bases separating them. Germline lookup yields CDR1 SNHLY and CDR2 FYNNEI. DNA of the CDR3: TGTGCCAGCACTAGGCCCTCTGGAAACACCATATATTTT. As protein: CASTRPSGNTIYF.

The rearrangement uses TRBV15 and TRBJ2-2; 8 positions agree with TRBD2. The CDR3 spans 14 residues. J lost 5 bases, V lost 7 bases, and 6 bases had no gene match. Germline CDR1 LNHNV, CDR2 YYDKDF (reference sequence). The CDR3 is CATTRASGTGELFF. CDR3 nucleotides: TGTGCCACCACCCGGGCTAGCGGGACCGGGGAGCTGTTTTTT.

Written as DNA, the CDR3 is TGTGCCAGCAGGAGGACAGGGCCGGGTGCTTTCTTT. Its protein product is CASRRTGPGAFF. This chain links TRBV28 with TRBJ1-1; 8 nucleotides line up with TRBD1. Germline values: CDR1 MDHEN, CDR2 SYDVKM. V shed 6 bases, J shed 11 bases, and the junction held 8 bases outside the gene matches. The CDR3 loop spans 12 amino acids.